A single sample gave rise to the 17 T cell receptor beta chains below, sequenced in a study of blood T cell repertoires in COVID-19. Assay: immunoSEQ multiplex PCR; the TCRdb copy retains only in-frame clones and omits some. The sample records some 180,000 clones, about 81% being singletons. Sequences were obtained from peripheral blood. The receptors here all came from a woman in her fifties or sixties with COVID-19, enrolled during active disease.

A single count supports this clone. V and J are TRBV5-1 and TRBJ1-1; 11 bases are a match to TRBD1. V shed 4 bases and J 8 bases; nucleotides not matched to a gene: 19. The germline CDR1 and CDR2 sequences are SGHRS and YFSETQ. CDR3 length equals 18 residues. For the CDR3, the DNA is TGCGCCAGCAGCCAGGGCCCCCCGGGACAGGGGGTCCTCTACGAAGCTTTCTTT. Amino acids: CASSQGPPGQGVLYEAFF.

The chain employs TRBV9 and TRBJ1-2; unclear D gene. V shed 5 bases and J shed 6 bases, with 17 bases lying between them. The germline CDR1 and CDR2 sequences are SGDLS and YYNGEE. The CDR3 spans 14 residues. CDR3 residues: CASRAFNRFDGYTF. CDR3 nucleotides: TGTGCCAGCAGAGCATTTAACAGATTCGATGGCTACACCTTC.

This clone was found a few times. The V call is TRBV11-2, the J call TRBJ1-2; D call uncertain. CDR1 and CDR2 (germline): SGHAT, FQNNGV. The CDR3 covers 12 residues. The V and J ends lost 3 bases and 5 bases respectively, with 7 bases between them. The CDR3 coding sequence is TGTGCCAGCAGCTTGGGAGGATATGGCTACACCTTC. This codes for CASSLGGYGYTF.

The V gene is TRBV3-1 (or the pseudogene TRBV3-2), the J gene TRBJ2-5; 8 bases map to TRBD1. CDR1 and CDR2 from the germline V gene are LGHDT and YNNKEL (reference sequence). The CDR3 is 16 residues long. V lost 2 bases to trimming and J lost 2 bases; unmatched junction nucleotides: 7. CDR3 DNA: TGTGCCAGCAGCCAAAGGTCACAGGGGGGTCAAGAGACCCAGTACTTC. This gives the protein CASSQRSQGGQETQYF.

The rearrangement joins TRBV6-2 or TRBV6-3 to TRBJ1-6, with D perhaps matching TRBD1 (5 bases). Germline loops: CDR1 MNHEY, CDR2 SVGEGT. The CDR3 contains 15 residues. Between the trimmed V and J ends, which lost 2 bases and 7 bases, there was a span of 12 bases. Here the CDR3 DNA reads TGTGCCAGCAGTTACGGCCAGGGTCGGAATTCACCCCTCCACTTT. It encodes CASSYGQGRNSPLHF.

The chain couples TRBV7-9 to TRBJ2-3; 7 nucleotides agree with TRBD2. Germline values: CDR1 SEHNR, CDR2 FQNEAQ (reference sequence). V was clipped by 5 bases and J by 4 bases; unmatched bases: 12. The CDR3 consists of 16 residues. Written as DNA, the CDR3 is TGTGCCAGCAGCCCACGGACTAGTACTATGTCAGATACGCAGTATTTT. Protein: CASSPRTSTMSDTQYF.

Remarks on this clone: A junction end diverges from the germline sequence, so it may reflect a read error. The chain links TRBV2 to TRBJ1-5; D remains unclear. The CDR3 loop spans 20 amino acids. CDR1 is SNHLY and CDR2 is FYNNEI in the germline V gene. The CDR3 DNA sequence: TGTGCCAGCAGCGAAGTGGCTATGTACAGTAGTAAGAATAGCAATCAGCCCCAGCATTTT. Its protein product is CASSEVAMYSSKNSNQPQHF.

This clone was seen a single time. This sequence joins TRBV7-8 and TRBJ2-5; maybe TRBD1 (6 bases). V lost 2 bases and J 2 bases, leaving 12 bases between the germline ends. This CDR3 contains 15 residues. Germline loops: CDR1 SGHVS, CDR2 FQNEAQ. Here the CDR3 reads CASSLSTGLQETQYF. CDR3 nucleotides: TGTGCCAGCAGCTTATCGACAGGACTTCAAGAGACCCAGTACTTC.

This chain uses TRBV5-5 with TRBJ2-5; tentative D call: TRBD1 (6 bases). Germline loops: CDR1 SGHKS, CDR2 YYEKEE (reference sequence). The CDR3 contains 14 residues. Trimming removed 4 bases at V and 0 bases at J, with 10 bases between. CDR3 loop: CASSTGQNQETQYF. DNA for the CDR3: TGTGCCAGCAGCACCGGACAGAACCAAGAGACCCAGTACTTC.

The chain recombines TRBV18 with TRBJ2-2; TRBD1 might be the D (5 bases). V was pared by 5 bases and J by 6 bases, with 16 bases between. CDR1 and CDR2 from the germline V gene are KGHSH and LQKENI. This CDR3 is built from 15 residues. CDR3 DNA: TGTGCCAGCTCAACCGGACATCGGGTCGCCGGGGAGCTGTTTTTT. Translation gives CASSTGHRVAGELFF.

This clone was counted a few times. V gene TRBV2 combines with J gene TRBJ2-7; possible D gene TRBD1, 5 bases. V gave up 10 bases and J gave up 4 bases, with 11 bases separating them. Germline loops: CDR1 SNHLY, CDR2 FYNNEI. This CDR3 has 11 residues. In DNA form, the CDR3 reads TGTGCCACAGGGATTGGTTACGAGCAGTACTTC. Translating it yields CATGIGYEQYF.

The chain links TRBV5-1 to TRBJ1-1; 8 bases are shared with TRBD1. Germline loops: CDR1 SGHRS, CDR2 YFSETQ. The CDR3 loop spans 14 amino acids. V lost 3 bases, J lost 3 bases, and 4 bases stayed unmatched. The CDR3 DNA reads as TGCGCCAGCAGCTCAATGGGACAGGACACTGAAGCTTTCTTT. Protein: CASSSMGQDTEAFF.

This clone was observed a few times. The J gene is TRBJ1-2, the V gene TRBV5-1, with D possibly being TRBD1 (6 bases). The length of the CDR3 is 16 residues. V dropped 1 base and J dropped 4 bases, with 17 bases sitting between them. From germline, CDR1 is SGHRS and CDR2 YFSETQ. CDR3 region: CASSLLANDRLYGYTF. DNA of the CDR3: TGCGCCAGCAGCTTGTTGGCTAATGACAGGCTCTATGGCTACACCTTC.

This chain connects TRBV5-1 to TRBJ1-1; D is possibly TRBD1 (6 bases). This CDR3 has 14 amino acids. With 4 bases removed from V and 7 bases from J, the gap between germline ends came to 17 bases. CDR1 and CDR2 (germline): SGHRS, YFSETQ. The CDR3 region has the DNA TGCGCCAGCAGCACAGACAGGTTGCAACATGAAGCTTTCTTT. Translating gives CASSTDRLQHEAFF. Filled out from reference TRBV5-1 and TRBJ1-1, the complete variable domain reads KAGVTQTPRYLIKTRGQQVTLSCSPISGHRSVSWYQQTPGQGLQFLFEYFSETQRNKGNFPGRFSGRQFSNSRSEMNVSTLELGDSALYLCASSTDRLQHEAFFGQGTRLTVV.

The V call is TRBV6-5, the J call TRBJ1-5; 7 nucleotides align to TRBD1. In germline, CDR1 is MNHEY, CDR2 SVGAGI. The CDR3 loop spans 15 amino acids. V shed 6 bases, J shed 5 bases, and the junction held 10 bases outside the gene matches. CDR3 in amino acids: CASRVTGSADQPQHF. The CDR3 coding sequence is TGTGCCAGCAGGGTGACAGGGTCAGCCGATCAGCCCCAGCATTTT.

V usage is TRBV19 and J usage is TRBJ1-1; 8 bases match TRBD1. Germline V gene lookup returns CDR1 LNHDA and CDR2 SQIVND (reference sequence). V lost 4 bases to trimming and J lost 3 bases; unmatched junction nucleotides: 1. The CDR3 totals 13 residues. The CDR3 sequence: CASSRTGHTEAFF. CDR3 bases: TGTGCCAGTAGTAGGACAGGGCACACTGAAGCTTTCTTT.

This clone was detected only once. The rearrangement uses TRBV14 and TRBJ1-6; 8 nucleotides line up with TRBD1. Unmatched junction bases numbered 4, after V lost 0 bases and J lost 6 bases. From germline, CDR1 is SGHDN and CDR2 FVKESK. This CDR3 contains 16 residues. In DNA, the CDR3 is TGTGCCAGCAGCCAAGAGGGGACAGGCCCTAATTCACCCCTCCACTTT. Translated, it gives CASSQEGTGPNSPLHF.